This T cell receptor (beta chain) was captured by sequencing in a study of T cell repertoires in cytomegalovirus infection. Study details: Recently described HLA-C-restricted plus well-studied HLA-B-restricted CMV epitopes were used. Based on public TCR beta signatures, there were indications of CMV infection and of a matching HLA type.

This clonotype has ten or more counts. Its specificity is unknown. Findings of the study overall: Based on cumulative public TCR beta family frequency, carriers of CMV plus the relevant HLA were identified. Clonotypes of TCR beta that were HLA-C-restricted and CMV-specific dominated the ex vivo response.

V dropped 3 bases and J dropped 5 bases, with 16 bases sitting between them. CDR1 SGHTA and CDR2 FQGNSA come from the germline V gene. The CDR3 extends over 15 amino acids. One entry per CDR3 protein, called by TCRdb with MiXCR from the reads. The sample yields 830,000 or so distinct CDR3 sequences, 32% seen once. The receptor's source is a human donor in good health (CMV status not recorded). Some clones in this sample may be carry-over from other donors' samples. The specimen comprised cultured CD8+ T cells from PBMCs, sampled from culture after CMV antigen stimulation. The chain has TRBV7-2 and TRBJ2-5, with a possible D match to TRBD2 (7 bases). CDR3 loop: CASSFPGGGWETQYF. The CDR3 DNA reads as TGTGCCAGCAGCTTTCCGGGGGGCGGGTGGGAGACCCAGTACTTC.